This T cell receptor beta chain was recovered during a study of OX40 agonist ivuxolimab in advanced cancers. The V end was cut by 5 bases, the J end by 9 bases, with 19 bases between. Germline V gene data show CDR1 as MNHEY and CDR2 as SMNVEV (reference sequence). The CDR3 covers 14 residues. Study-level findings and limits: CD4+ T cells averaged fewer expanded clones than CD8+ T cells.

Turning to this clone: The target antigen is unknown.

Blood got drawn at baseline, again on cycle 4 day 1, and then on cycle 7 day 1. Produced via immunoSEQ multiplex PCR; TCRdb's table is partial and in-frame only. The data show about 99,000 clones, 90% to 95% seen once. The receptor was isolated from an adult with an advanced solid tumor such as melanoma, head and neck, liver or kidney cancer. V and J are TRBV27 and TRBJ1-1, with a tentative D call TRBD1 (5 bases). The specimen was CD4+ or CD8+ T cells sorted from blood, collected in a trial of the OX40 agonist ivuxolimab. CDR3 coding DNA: TGTGCCAGCAGTACCCGGGGACTGCCAGGAAAAGCTTTCTTT. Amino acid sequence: CASSTRGLPGKAFF.